One and the same sample provided the 24 T cell receptor beta chains below, sequenced in a study of blood T cell repertoires in COVID-19. Method: immunoSEQ multiplex PCR; TCRdb's copy keeps in-frame clones and lacks some. This table has around 29,000 clones, almost 90% appearing once. Sequencing was carried out using peripheral blood. All receptors come from a human donor with active COVID-19. The donor label of this sample is uncertain.

This chain connects TRBV7-8 to TRBJ1-1; D remains ambiguous. The CDR3 sequence is 14 residues long. The V and J ends lost 1 base and 1 base respectively, with 7 bases between them. Germline V gene sequence: CDR1 SGHVS, CDR2 FQNEAQ. As DNA, the CDR3 is TGTGCCAGCAGCTTAGATGAGAGGAACACTGAAGCTTTCTTT. This translates into CASSLDERNTEAFF.

The J gene is TRBJ1-2, the V gene TRBV19; D is possibly TRBD1 (6 bases). Trimming took 8 bases from V and 8 from J, leaving 24 bases between them. In germline, CDR1 is LNHDA, CDR2 SQIVND (reference sequence). The CDR3 has 15 amino acids. CDR3 nucleotide sequence: TGTGCCAGTCGACAGGCGACCACCCATATGAGGGGCTACACCTTC. Translated: CASRQATTHMRGYTF.

The V gene is TRBV9, the J gene TRBJ1-2; unclear D gene. V was cut by 0 bases and J by 2 bases, with 5 bases left in between. The germline gives CDR1 SGDLS, CDR2 YYNGEE. The CDR3 has 13 residues. This CDR3 is CASSVGGNYGYTF. For the CDR3, the DNA is TGTGCCAGCAGCGTAGGAGGGAACTATGGCTACACCTTC. The full variable domain, its missing parts supplied by reference TRBV9 and TRBJ1-2, is DSGVTQTPKHLITATGQRVTLRCSPRSGDLSVYWYQQSLDQGLQFLIQYYNGEERAKGNILERFSAQQFPDLHSELNLSSLELGDSALYFCASSVGGNYGYTFGSGTRLTVV.

The V call is TRBV5-1, the J call TRBJ1-3, with TRBD1 matching over 7 bases. V gave up 0 bases and J gave up 4 bases; unmatched junction bases: 13. CDR1 is SGHRS, CDR2 YFSETQ, per germline. This CDR3 region has 18 residues. The CDR3 coding sequence is TGCGCCAGCAGCTTGGGGCCCGCTGACAGGGTGGAAGGAAACACCATATATTTT. Translating it yields CASSLGPADRVEGNTIYF.

The rearrangement links TRBV5-1 to TRBJ2-2, with D possibly matching TRBD1 (6 bases). The germline V gene encodes CDR1 SGHRS and CDR2 YFSETQ. Trimming took 0 bases from V and 6 from J, leaving 9 bases between them. This CDR3 spans 14 amino acids. The CDR3: CASSLVAGAGELFF. The DNA of the CDR3 is TGCGCCAGCAGCTTGGTGGCAGGGGCCGGGGAGCTGTTTTTT.

This clone was seen once. The chain carries TRBV7-2 and TRBJ2-7; D possibly corresponds to TRBD2 (5 bases). This CDR3 is built from 15 residues. Deletions cut 2 bases from V and 2 bases from J, with 13 bases between. Germline V gene sequence: CDR1 SGHTA, CDR2 FQGNSA. The CDR3 loop reads CASSLSPSRTYEQYF. In nucleotides, the CDR3 is TGTGCCAGCAGCTTATCGCCTAGCAGGACCTACGAGCAGTACTTC.

The table lists this clone with a count of one. V usage is TRBV6-5 and J usage is TRBJ1-6; D unclear. Trimming removed 0 bases from V and 7 bases from J, with 10 bases in between. The CDR3 is made up of 15 amino acids. CDR1 and CDR2 from the germline V gene are MNHEY and SVGAGI. CDR3 sequence reads: CASSYSRIGNSPLHF. The CDR3 DNA follows: TGTGCCAGCAGTTACTCCCGCATTGGCAATTCACCCCTCCACTTT.

The chain joins TRBV7-6 to TRBJ2-7, with TRBD2 matching 9 bases. V shed 2 bases and J 3 bases; nucleotides not matched to a gene: 2. This CDR3 spans 14 amino acids. Per germline, CDR1 SGHVS and CDR2 FNYEAQ. The CDR3 nucleotides read TGTGCCAGCAGCTTACTGCGGGGGGGCTACGAGCAGTACTTC. This sequence encodes CASSLLRGGYEQYF. The whole variable domain, remainder taken from reference TRBV7-6 and TRBJ2-7, is GAGVSQSPRYKVTKRGQDVALRCDPISGHVSLYWYRQALGQGPEFLTYFNYEAQQDKSGLPNDRFSAERPEGSISTLTIQRTEQRDSAMYRCASSLLRGGYEQYFGPGTRLTVT.

V gene TRBV3-1 (or the pseudogene TRBV3-2) combines with J gene TRBJ2-7; D gene unclear. V was trimmed by 2 bases and J by 1 base, leaving 12 bases between them. Germline CDR1 LGHDT, CDR2 YNNKEL (reference sequence). The CDR3 runs to 15 residues. In DNA form, the CDR3 reads TGTGCCAGCAGCCAATTAGACTCTTCGTCCTACGAGCAGTACTTC. It specifies CASSQLDSSSYEQYF.

The gene calls are TRBV9 and TRBJ2-3; D call uncertain. Germline V gene lookup returns CDR1 SGDLS and CDR2 YYNGEE. Trimming left V 5 bases short and J 0 bases short, with 10 bases between. This CDR3 is built from 14 residues. CDR3 bases: TGTGCCAGCAGTGCGACTTGGAGCACAGATACGCAGTATTTT. This codes for CASSATWSTDTQYF.

The chain links TRBV4-3 to TRBJ1-2, with 11 bases fitting TRBD1. V lost 0 bases and J lost 4; bases outside the gene matches: 4. Per germline, CDR1 LGHNA and CDR2 YSLEER. CDR3 size: 16 residues. In DNA, the CDR3 is TGCGCCAGCAGCCAAGAGGGACAGGGGGGGATCTATGGCTACACCTTC. This gives the protein CASSQEGQGGIYGYTF.

This clone was seen more than once but under ten times. The chain links TRBV3-1 (or the pseudogene TRBV3-2) to TRBJ1-6; D is unclear. This CDR3 comprises 13 residues. The V and J ends lost 0 bases and 10 bases respectively, with 7 bases between them. Germline-derived CDR1 and CDR2 are LGHDT and YNNKEL (reference sequence). As DNA, the CDR3 is TGTGCCAGCAGCCAAGATCTTCAGTCACCCCTCCACTTT. It specifies CASSQDLQSPLHF.

The V and J genes are TRBV29-1 and TRBJ2-4, with no clear D. The CDR3 runs 11 residues. Per germline, CDR1 SQVTM and CDR2 ANQGSEA. The V end lost 4 bases, the J end lost 7 bases, and 8 bases lay between the germline ends. For the CDR3, the DNA is TGCAGCGTTGGACTGTGGAACATTCAGTACTTC. The encoded protein is CSVGLWNIQYF.

CDR3 loop: CASSQVGTGNEKLFF. DNA for the CDR3: TGTGCCAGCAGCCAAGTGGGGACAGGGAATGAAAAACTGTTTTTT. The V gene is TRBV4-2, the J gene TRBJ1-4, with TRBD1 matching 9 bases. Germline CDR1 and CDR2: LGHNA and YNFKEQ. The CDR3 spans 15 residues. V shed 1 base, J shed 5 bases, and the junction held 2 bases outside the gene matches.

The gene calls are TRBV6-5 and TRBJ2-1, with 8 bases fitting TRBD2. Germline values: CDR1 MNHEY, CDR2 SVGAGI. This CDR3 contains 15 residues. The V segment lost 2 bases and the J segment 9 bases; nucleotides outside the gene matches: 9. The CDR3 region is CASSYGGGIQGEQFF. The CDR3 DNA reads as TGTGCCAGCAGTTACGGCGGGGGGATACAGGGTGAGCAGTTCTTC.

The chain has TRBV7-9 and TRBJ1-2; D possibly corresponds to TRBD1 (5 bases). The CDR3 has 13 amino acids. Trimming took 0 bases from V and 5 from J, leaving 7 bases between them. CDR1 and CDR2 (germline): SEHNR, FQNEAQ (reference sequence). CDR3 loop: CASSLAGTYGYTF. The CDR3 DNA reads TGTGCCAGCAGCTTAGCCGGGACTTATGGCTACACCTTC. The full variable domain, with the rest looked up from reference TRBV7-9 and TRBJ1-2, is DTGVSQNPRHKITKRGQNVTFRCDPISEHNRLYWYRQTLGQGPEFLTYFQNEAQLEKSRLLSDRFSAERPKGSFSTLEIQRTEQGDSAMYLCASSLAGTYGYTFGSGTRLTVV.

The genes are TRBV2 and TRBJ2-6; a weak D match, TRBD1 (5 bases). This CDR3 spans 13 amino acids. V was shortened by 10 bases and J by 0 bases, with 7 bases between the two germline ends. Germline V gene lookup returns CDR1 SNHLY and CDR2 FYNNEI. DNA for the CDR3: TGTGCCATCACAGGCTCTGGGGCCAACGTCCTGACTTTC. Encoded protein: CAITGSGANVLTF.

The chain couples TRBV13 to TRBJ2-4, with 7 bases matching TRBD1. Germline CDR1 and CDR2: PRHDT and FYEKMQ (reference sequence). V shed 5 bases, J shed 3 bases, and the junction held 13 bases outside the gene matches. The CDR3 contains 17 residues. This CDR3 is CASSQLQTGNNKNIQYF. For the CDR3, the DNA is TGTGCCAGCAGCCAATTACAGACAGGGAATAACAAAAACATTCAGTACTTC.

This sequence joins TRBV11-2 and TRBJ1-6, with D tentatively TRBD1 (5 bases). The germline V gene has CDR1 SGHAT and CDR2 FQNNGV. Trimming cost V 1 base and J 5 bases, with 18 bases left between them. The CDR3 contains 18 residues. CDR3 coding DNA: TGTGCCAGCAGCTTAGTAAAAAATGTCAGGGCGGATAATTCACCCCTCCACTTT. It is translated as CASSLVKNVRADNSPLHF.

V usage is TRBV13 and J usage is TRBJ2-2, with TRBD2 matching 14 bases. After removal of 5 bases from V and 7 bases from J, the junction contained 6 bases not matched to a gene. The CDR3 spans 16 residues. CDR1 PRHDT and CDR2 FYEKMQ come from the germline V gene (reference sequence). In DNA form, the CDR3 reads TGTGCCAGCAGCCCTCGACTAGCGGGGGGGCTCGGGGAGCTGTTTTTT. Encoded protein: CASSPRLAGGLGELFF. Full variable domain (remainder filled in from reference TRBV13 and TRBJ2-2): AAGVIQSPRHLIKEKRETATLKCYPIPRHDTVYWYQQGPGQDPQFLISFYEKMQSDKGSIPDRFSAQQFSDYHSELNMSSLELGDSALYFCASSPRLAGGLGELFFGEGSRLTVL.

The chain combines TRBV6-6 with TRBJ2-1, with 9 bases lining up with TRBD2. Germline values: CDR1 MNHNY, CDR2 SVGAGI (reference sequence). J lost 2 bases, V lost 4 bases, and 3 bases had no gene match. This CDR3 has 15 residues. The chain's CDR3 is CASSFSGGPYNEQFF. CDR3 nucleotides: TGTGCCAGCAGTTTTAGCGGGGGCCCCTACAATGAGCAGTTCTTC.

V is TRBV7-6 and J is TRBJ2-7; 9 bases match TRBD1. Unmatched junction bases numbered 13, after V lost 5 bases and J lost 5 bases. Germline assignment: CDR1 SGHVS and CDR2 FNYEAQ. The CDR3 has 16 residues. For the CDR3, the DNA is TGTGCCAGCAGCCCTCCCCCCAGGACAGGGGTCCACGAGCAGTACTTC. This gives the protein CASSPPPRTGVHEQYF.

The J gene is TRBJ2-5, the V gene TRBV7-2, with 9 bases aligning to TRBD2. The V gene's germline CDR1 is SGHTA and CDR2 FQGNSA. The V segment lost 5 bases and the J segment 2 bases; nucleotides outside the gene matches: 3. The CDR3 spans 14 residues. CDR3 amino acids: CASSQGLAQETQYF. CDR3 in DNA: TGTGCCAGCAGCCAGGGACTAGCACAAGAGACCCAGTACTTC.

The chain combines TRBV7-2 with TRBJ1-2; 10 bases fit TRBD1. This CDR3 comprises 17 residues. V lost 5 bases, J lost 4 bases, and 13 bases stayed unmatched. CDR1 and CDR2 from the germline V gene are SGHTA and FQGNSA. The CDR3 reads CASSRKLRDRGLYGYTF. As DNA, the CDR3 is TGTGCCAGCAGCCGGAAACTCCGGGACAGGGGCCTCTATGGCTACACCTTC.